This paragraph reports one TCR beta chain. Profiled with immunoSEQ multiplex PCR; TCRdb holds only in-frame clones, not every one. The sample consists of approximately 210,000 clones, roughly nine tenths of them appearing once. This entry comes from a study of blood T cell repertoires in COVID-19. Specimen: peripheral blood. The TCR was taken from a man aged 65 to 79 with acute or convalescent COVID-19.

The CDR3 is CASSLRTSGTYNEQFF. CDR3 DNA sequence: TGTGCCAGCAGCCTAAGGACTAGCGGGACCTACAATGAGCAGTTCTTC. The rearrangement links TRBV11-1 to TRBJ2-1; the match to TRBD2 covers 12 bases. The length of the CDR3 is 16 residues. The V gene's germline CDR1 is SGHAT and CDR2 FQDESV (reference sequence). With V trimmed by 5 bases and J by 2 bases, 4 bases remained unmatched.